This T cell receptor (beta chain) was retrieved from a study of blood T cell repertoires in COVID-19. In the study overall: Both acute and convalescent COVID-19 samples were obtained from the United States, Italy and Spain.

Only in-frame clones appear in the TCRdb table, and some are missing; sequencing was by immunoSEQ multiplex PCR. The repertoire holds approximately 140,000 clones, with 80% to 90% as singletons. J lost 4 bases, V lost 1 base, and 9 bases had no gene match. Germline assignment: CDR1 MNHNS and CDR2 SASEGT. This CDR3 contains 17 residues. V and J are TRBV6-1 and TRBJ1-1, with TRBD1 matching 10 bases. What was sequenced was peripheral blood. This TCR derives from a woman aged 55-69 years with COVID-19, enrolled during active disease. The CDR3 is CASSEEPFGTGVTEAFF. In nucleotides, the CDR3 is TGTGCCAGCAGTGAAGAGCCCTTCGGGACAGGGGTCACTGAAGCTTTCTTT.